These 2 T cell receptor beta chains originate from one sample sequenced in a study of blood T cell repertoires in COVID-19. The assay was immunoSEQ multiplex PCR, and TCRdb's table has in-frame clones only and misses some. The data contain about 160,000 clones, 70% to 80% of them singletons. Input material: peripheral blood. The origin of the receptors is a woman aged 55-75 years with COVID-19, enrolled during active disease.

This chain joins TRBV27 and TRBJ1-2, with 7 bases fitting TRBD1. This CDR3 comprises 14 residues. V shed 6 bases and J 4 bases; nucleotides not matched to a gene: 8. Germline V gives CDR1 MNHEY, CDR2 SMNVEV (reference sequence). Here the CDR3 DNA reads TGTGCCAGCAGACGAACCGGACAGGCCTATGGCTACACCTTC. Encoded protein: CASRRTGQAYGYTF.

This chain joins TRBV7-9 and TRBJ1-5; TRBD1 matches at 9 bases. The CDR3 is made up of 15 amino acids. Per the germline V gene, CDR1 is SEHNR and CDR2 is FQNEAQ (reference sequence). The V and J ends lost 5 bases and 4 bases, in that order; junction bases with no gene match: 6. DNA of the CDR3: TGTGCCAGCAGCCGTACAGGGGGCTGGAATCAGCCCCAGCATTTT. Translated, it gives CASSRTGGWNQPQHF.